These 26 T cell receptor beta chains were sequenced from one sample in a study of beta chain features in type 1 diabetes. Findings of the study overall: When Type 1 diabetes patients were examined, their TCRB CDR3s proved moderately but significantly shorter in all four CD4+ subsets.

These receptors have no known antigen. The whole isolated RNA underwent reverse transcription, so sequencing captured expressed TCRB transcripts. Sequencing used immunoSEQ multiplex PCR; TCRdb keeps in-frame clones, though not all of them. The sample holds roughly 700,000 clones; around an eighth are singletons and the top ten take approximately 0.02%. Sequenced input: naive CD4+ T cells from blood. The receptors were gathered from a man in his late teens or twenties with type 1 diabetes.

J is TRBJ2-2 and V is TRBV9; D gene ambiguous. The V and J ends lost 3 bases and 5 bases respectively, with 17 bases between them. There are 16 residues in the CDR3. Germline CDR1 reads SGDLS; CDR2 reads YYNGEE. In DNA, the CDR3 is TGTGCCAGCAGCGCAACCGGGCTTCTGGCGACCGGGGAGCTGTTTTTT. It encodes CASSATGLLATGELFF.

This rearrangement joins TRBV30 to TRBJ1-3; D gene uncertain. Germline CDR1 GTSNPN, CDR2 SVGIG (reference sequence). V shed 1 base and J shed 3 bases, with 4 bases lying between them. The CDR3 is made up of 12 amino acids. CDR3 nucleotide sequence: TGTGCCTGGAGTGAAAGTGGAAACACCATATATTTT. Its translation: CAWSESGNTIYF.

This clone was counted a few times. The rearrangement uses TRBV30 and TRBJ2-7; a weak D match, TRBD1 (5 bases). Per the germline V gene, CDR1 is GTSNPN and CDR2 is SVGIG (reference sequence). V was shortened by 3 bases and J by 7 bases, with 19 bases between the two germline ends. The CDR3 is 14 residues long. The CDR3 DNA sequence: TGTGCCTGGAGGGCGCTGGCAGGGAACAGTGAGCAGTACTTC. Translating it yields CAWRALAGNSEQYF.

The chain joins TRBV30 to TRBJ2-1; TRBD2 matches 9 bases. The CDR3 extends over 16 amino acids. V shed 3 bases and J 4 bases; nucleotides not matched to a gene: 10. Germline CDR1 GTSNPN, CDR2 SVGIG (reference sequence). CDR3 sequence reads: CAWRPSGLAGYNEQFF. The CDR3 nucleotides are TGTGCCTGGAGACCTTCGGGCCTAGCGGGGTACAATGAGCAGTTCTTC.

This clone has just a few counts. The V and J genes are TRBV5-1 and TRBJ1-3; D might be TRBD1 (6 bases). In germline, CDR1 is SGHRS, CDR2 YFSETQ. V was cut by 4 bases and J by 0 bases, with 14 bases left in between. The CDR3 contains 16 residues. The CDR3 reads CASSLGTTSSGNTIYF. The DNA of the CDR3 is TGCGCCAGCAGCCTAGGGACAACGAGCTCTGGAAACACCATATATTTT.

The CDR3, as DNA: TGCGCCAGCAGCTTGAAGGGGTCGAACACCGGGGAGCTGTTTTTT. Protein sequence: CASSLKGSNTGELFF. The V call is TRBV5-1, the J call TRBJ2-2; perhaps TRBD1 as D (5 bases). The germline V gene encodes CDR1 SGHRS and CDR2 YFSETQ. Trimming took off 1 base at V and 0 bases at J, with 7 bases between the two ends. The CDR3 loop spans 15 amino acids.

The chain carries TRBV2 and TRBJ2-1; D remains unclear. Deletions cut 6 bases from V and 2 bases from J, with 8 bases between. This CDR3 comprises 13 residues. CDR1 and CDR2 (germline): SNHLY, FYNNEI. CDR3 sequence reads: CASRDGPYNEQFF. For the CDR3, the DNA is TGTGCCAGCAGGGACGGACCCTACAATGAGCAGTTCTTC.

This chain joins TRBV6-5 and TRBJ1-6; D is possibly TRBD1 (6 bases). CDR1 and CDR2 from the germline V gene are MNHEY and SVGAGI. V was trimmed by 0 bases and J by 7 bases, leaving 10 bases between them. This CDR3 contains 15 residues. CDR3: CASSYSQGENSPLHF. The CDR3 coding sequence is TGTGCCAGCAGTTACTCACAGGGAGAGAATTCACCCCTCCACTTT.

The rearrangement uses TRBV5-4 and TRBJ2-3, with D unclear. This CDR3 has 13 amino acids. Trimming cost V 4 bases and J 6 bases, with 12 bases left between them. Germline CDR1 SGHNT, CDR2 YYREEE (reference sequence). The CDR3 region has the DNA TGTGCCAGCAGCCCCGCCACGCTGGATACGCAGTATTTT. Protein: CASSPATLDTQYF.

This clone appeared a few times. The chain recombines TRBV23-1 with TRBJ1-2; 11 positions agree with TRBD1. TRBV23-1 is known as an ORF, though its function is uncertain. V shed 3 bases and J 5 bases; nucleotides not matched to a gene: 5. CDR3 size: 15 residues. Written as DNA, the CDR3 is TGCGCCAGCAGTCATCGGACAGGGGGCGGGTATGGCTACACCTTC. It specifies CASSHRTGGGYGYTF.

The rearrangement joins TRBV18 to TRBJ1-1; 9 nucleotides match TRBD1. Germline values: CDR1 KGHSH, CDR2 LQKENI. Trimming removed 3 bases from V and 5 bases from J; junction bases left unmatched: 7. The CDR3 runs 15 residues. The CDR3, as DNA: TGTGCCAGCTCACCGGGACAGGGAGGTGAGACTGAAGCTTTCTTT. Translation gives CASSPGQGGETEAFF.

This rearrangement joins TRBV20-1 to TRBJ1-1; D ambiguous. The length of the CDR3 is 11 residues. Germline values: CDR1 DFQATT, CDR2 SNEGSKA (reference sequence). Trimming shortened V by 7 bases and J by 3 bases, and 9 bases separated the two germline ends. CDR3 nucleotide sequence: TGCAGTGTCAGAAGGGACACTGAAGCTTTCTTT. This codes for CSVRRDTEAFF.

This clone has only a few counts. The chain recombines TRBV27 with TRBJ2-7; D gene uncertain. V lost 8 bases to trimming and J lost 6 bases, with 5 bases between them. CDR1 is MNHEY and CDR2 is SMNVEV in the germline V gene (reference sequence). The CDR3 is 9 residues long. CDR3 protein: CASGLEQYF. CDR3 DNA sequence: TGTGCCAGCGGCCTCGAGCAGTACTTC.

V is TRBV4-1 and J is TRBJ1-3; a weak D match, TRBD1 (6 bases). Trimming left V 1 base short and J 4 bases short, with 14 bases between. From germline, CDR1 is MGHRA and CDR2 YSYEKL. The CDR3 runs to 16 residues. The CDR3 DNA is TGCGCCAGCAGCCAAGCGGGGGGCCAGTTCGGAAACACCATATATTTT. Translated: CASSQAGGQFGNTIYF.

The chain couples TRBV5-1 to TRBJ2-5, with 13 positions matching TRBD2. The CDR3 is 16 amino acids. Germline values: CDR1 SGHRS, CDR2 YFSETQ. V lost 4 bases to trimming and J lost 2 bases; unmatched junction nucleotides: 5. The CDR3 reads CASSPPGLAGQETQYF. The DNA of the CDR3 is TGCGCCAGCAGCCCTCCGGGACTAGCGGGACAAGAGACCCAGTACTTC.

The J gene is TRBJ1-6, the V gene TRBV7-2, with D maybe TRBD1 (5 bases). CDR3 length equals 16 residues. V lost 1 base and J 6 bases, leaving 13 bases between the germline ends. From germline, CDR1 is SGHTA and CDR2 FQGNSA. The CDR3 coding sequence is TGTGCCAGCAGCTTAGGGGGAACAGGACCTAATTCACCCCTCCACTTT. Protein product: CASSLGGTGPNSPLHF.

V gene TRBV28 combines with J gene TRBJ2-1; D perhaps matches TRBD2 (7 bases). V was clipped by 6 bases and J by 7 bases, with 13 bases between them. The CDR3 length is 13 residues. Germline V gives CDR1 MDHEN, CDR2 SYDVKM. CDR3: CASRGGGRNEQFF. The CDR3 DNA sequence: TGTGCCAGCAGAGGGGGGGGCCGAAATGAGCAGTTCTTC.

This clone has just a few counts. The chain links TRBV2 to TRBJ1-1; D may be TRBD1 (6 bases). Trimming took 2 bases from V and 7 from J, leaving 8 bases between them. CDR1 is SNHLY, CDR2 FYNNEI, per germline. The CDR3 has 12 amino acids. CDR3 in DNA: TGTGCCAGCAGTGAAAGGGGGGATGAAGCTTTCTTT. Protein: CASSERGDEAFF. Together with reference TRBV2 and TRBJ1-1, the CDR3 gives the full variable domain: EPEVTQTPSHQVTQMGQEVILRCVPISNHLYFYWYRQILGQKVEFLVSFYNNEISEKSEIFDDQFSVERPDGSNFTLKIRSTKLEDSAMYFCASSERGDEAFFGQGTRLTVV.

The chain recombines TRBV4-1 with TRBJ2-5; 9 nucleotides match TRBD1. Germline V gene lookup returns CDR1 MGHRA and CDR2 YSYEKL. With V trimmed by 1 base and J by 4 bases, 1 base remained unmatched. This CDR3 has 14 amino acids. The chain's CDR3 is CASSQVDRGETQYF. DNA of the CDR3: TGCGCCAGCAGCCAAGTGGACAGGGGAGAGACCCAGTACTTC.

This chain links TRBV29-1 with TRBJ2-3; 7 bases line up with TRBD1. The CDR3 has 14 amino acids. The junction had 11 bases not matched to a gene; V was cut back by 8 bases and J by 3 bases. The germline V gene has CDR1 SQVTM and CDR2 ANQGSEA. CDR3 sequence (DNA): TGCAGCACCCTCGGACAGGTACTGACAGATACGCAGTATTTT. It encodes CSTLGQVLTDTQYF.

V gene TRBV19 combines with J gene TRBJ1-5; 7 bases match TRBD1. The junction had 3 bases not matched to a gene; V was cut back by 3 bases and J by 4 bases. This CDR3 contains 14 residues. Germline loops: CDR1 LNHDA, CDR2 SQIVND (reference sequence). In DNA form, the CDR3 reads TGTGCCAGTAGTATCCCAGGGGGAAATCAGCCCCAGCATTTT. This codes for CASSIPGGNQPQHF.

This clone occurred a few times. The V gene is TRBV15, the J gene TRBJ1-5, with TRBD1 as a possible D gene (5 bases). V was pared by 4 bases and J by 4 bases, with 14 bases between. Germline CDR1 LNHNV, CDR2 YYDKDF (reference sequence). This CDR3 is 15 amino acids long. CDR3 residues: CATSKEGRGNQPQHF. CDR3 sequence (DNA): TGTGCCACCAGCAAGGAGGGGCGCGGGAATCAGCCCCAGCATTTT.

This clone was detected a few times. The chain combines TRBV29-1 with TRBJ2-7; D is unclear. Trimming left V 8 bases short and J 3 bases short, with 11 bases between. The CDR3 covers 11 residues. From germline, CDR1 is SQVTM and CDR2 ANQGSEA. The CDR3 sequence is CSINLGYEQYF. CDR3 coding DNA: TGCAGCATCAACCTCGGCTACGAGCAGTACTTC.

The rearrangement uses TRBV7-8 and TRBJ2-3; D unclear. V was shortened by 5 bases and J by 0 bases, with 12 bases between the two germline ends. Germline values: CDR1 SGHVS, CDR2 FQNEAQ. This CDR3 spans 15 amino acids. This CDR3 reads CASSQDDLSTDTQYF. The CDR3, as DNA: TGTGCCAGCAGCCAGGACGACCTCAGCACAGATACGCAGTATTTT.

Regarding this clone: Other nucleotide sequences in the sample specify the same CDR3. This rearrangement joins TRBV9 to TRBJ2-3; D possibly corresponds to TRBD2 (6 bases). V dropped 0 bases and J dropped 0 bases, with 8 bases sitting between them. The CDR3 is 15 residues long. Germline CDR1 reads SGDLS; CDR2 reads YYNGEE. The DNA of the CDR3 is TGTGCCAGCAGCGTAGCCGGGACTAGCACAGATACGCAGTATTTT. Translation: CASSVAGTSTDTQYF.

A few counts support this clone. The rearrangement uses TRBV18 and TRBJ1-3, with a weak D call TRBD1 (6 bases). CDR1 and CDR2 from the germline V gene are KGHSH and LQKENI. This CDR3 contains 15 residues. The ends were cut back, 2 bases at V and 0 bases at J, with 8 bases in the middle. DNA for the CDR3: TGTGCCAGCTCACCAACAGGGAGCTCTGGAAACACCATATATTTT. This gives the protein CASSPTGSSGNTIYF.